What follows describes a single TCR beta chain. The antigen remains undetermined. At the time of active disease, bone marrow was collected from every patient. The library was built from about 370 ng RNA with molecular barcoded adaptors for alpha/delta and beta/gamma chains. TCRdb reprocessed the reads with MiXCR, giving one entry per CDR3 protein. The table lists about 50,000 distinct CDR3 sequences, about 20% of them singletons. These data are taken from a study of read filtering for tumor transcriptome and immune sequencing. The study, taken as a whole, reports: RNA-seq captured clonotypes less deeply and reliably than IR-seq. Around 82% of IR-seq clonotypes had a single read, yet these held approximately 3.5% of reads.

The CDR3 is made up of 14 amino acids. The germline V gene has CDR1 MNHEY and CDR2 SMNVEV (reference sequence). J lost 7 bases, V lost 8 bases, and 7 bases had no gene match. The clonotype was recovered from a donor at least 40 years old with multiple myeloma. Sequenced material: a population of CD138-negative cells sorted from bone marrow. The chain links TRBV27 to TRBJ2-1, with 11 nucleotides matching TRBD1. CDR3 DNA sequence: TGTGCCAGCGGACCGGGACAGGGGGTGAATGAGCAGTTCTTC. Amino acids: CASGPGQGVNEQFF.